This T cell receptor beta chain was sequenced for a study of T cell responses to AZD1222 COVID-19 vaccine. Analysis merged second doses at about 4 or about 12 weeks. Clones were read by immunoSEQ multiplex PCR, and TCRdb kept only the in-frame ones, dropping some. This sample has about 120,000 clones, with about 92% found just once. Germline V gene sequence: CDR1 LGHNA, CDR2 YSLEER. V gave up 6 bases and J gave up 8 bases, with 25 bases separating them. The CDR3 length is 16 residues. The sequenced sample was peripheral blood, obtained 28 days after the second AZD1222 dose. The clonotype was recovered from an adult who received the AZD1222 COVID-19 vaccine. The rearrangement uses TRBV4-3 and TRBJ1-2; D is perhaps TRBD1 (5 bases). The CDR3 is CASRPGHRTRVEGYTF. The CDR3 nucleotides read TGCGCCAGCAGGCCCGGACACAGGACGCGGGTGGAAGGCTACACCTTC.